Listed here is a single TCR beta chain. Antigen specificity is unknown. CDR3 length: 11 residues. Germline V CDR1 and CDR2: MNHEY, SVGAGI. The V gene lost 6 bases and the J gene lost 6 bases, with 8 bases spanning the gap. Some clones are missing from TCRdb's copy, which holds only in-frame ones; the method was immunoSEQ multiplex PCR. This sample has around 160,000 clones, with about 88% found just once. This sample was included in a study of radiation and T cells in renal cell carcinoma. Study as a whole: Nephrectomy followed 15 Gy stereotactic body radiation by 4 weeks. General observations from the study: From baseline, blood top tumor clonotypes peaked at 2 weeks post-radiation. Baseline intratumoral clonotype presence is unknown without pretreatment biopsies.

Time point defined: baseline pretreatment blood. Treatment noted: 15 Gy SBRT to primary tumor, nephrectomy 4 weeks later. The tumor was a clear cell renal cell carcinoma. The source was blood, collected from a patient whose treatment included radiotherapy and nephrectomy. V gene TRBV6-5 combines with J gene TRBJ1-1, with D unresolved. This TCR was sampled from a woman aged 70-85 years with renal cell carcinoma. This CDR3 is CASSQFPEAFF. In DNA form, the CDR3 reads TGTGCCAGCAGCCAGTTCCCTGAAGCTTTCTTT.